This T cell receptor beta chain comes out of a study of blood T cell repertoires in COVID-19. About the research overall: Samples representing acute and convalescent COVID-19 were sourced from the United States, Italy and Spain.

Assay used: immunoSEQ multiplex PCR; TCRdb lists only in-frame clones, some missing. The sample carries 150,000 to 200,000 clones, more than 70% recorded once. Germline CDR1 and CDR2: MGHRA and YSYEKL. The CDR3 runs to 16 residues. The junction had 10 bases not matched to a gene; V was cut back by 10 bases and J by 3 bases. V and J are TRBV4-1 and TRBJ2-1, with TRBD2 matching over 12 bases. This clonotype was sampled from a woman in her 30s with acute or convalescent COVID-19. The sample comprised peripheral blood. CDR3 sequence (DNA): TGCGCCAACACTCATCCGGGACTAGCGGGCTACAATGAGCAGTTCTTC. Translated: CANTHPGLAGYNEQFF.